Listed below are T cell receptor beta chains from one sample, sequenced in a study of cytomegalovirus exposure and HLA in healthy donors. The assay was immunoSEQ multiplex PCR, and TCRdb's table has in-frame clones only and misses some. This sample carries some 120,000 clones, 55% to 75% of them seen once, and the ten largest clones take around 8.2%. The sequencing input was PBMCs. The receptors were sampled from a man under 40 in good health and CMV-seropositive. Each CDR3 is given with its conserved first and last residue. The D gene is left open where the match is weak. The size entry is marked missing in some rows and otherwise reads once, few, many or a size class.

v_call: TRBV4-3
clone_size: few
j_call: TRBJ1-2
d_call: -
cdr3_aa: CASSQDPRGGEYGYTF
cdr3_nt: TGCGCCAGCAGCCAAGATCCGAGGGGGGGCGAATATGGCTACACCTTC

v_call: TRBV30
clone_size: -
j_call: TRBJ1-2
d_call: -
cdr3_aa: CAFLPGGYTF
cdr3_nt: TGTGCCTTTCTCCCAGGGGGCTACACCTTC

v_call: TRBV7-2
clone_size: -
j_call: TRBJ1-2
d_call: -
cdr3_aa: CASSLASGGDYGYTF
cdr3_nt: TGTGCCAGCAGCTTAGCTTCGGGGGGGGACTATGGCTACACCTTC

v_call: TRBV27
clone_size: -
j_call: TRBJ1-1
d_call: -
cdr3_aa: CASSWSFYRVNTEAFF
cdr3_nt: TGTGCCAGCAGTTGGTCCTTTTACAGGGTGAACACTGAAGCTTTCTTT

v_call: TRBV7-9
clone_size: once
j_call: TRBJ2-3
d_call: -
cdr3_aa: CASSFRGGLQRDTQYF
cdr3_nt: TGTGCCAGCAGCTTTAGGGGCGGCCTACAAAGGGATACGCAGTATTTT

v_call: TRBV10-3
clone_size: few
j_call: TRBJ2-3
d_call: -
cdr3_aa: CAIRSSVGTDTQYF
cdr3_nt: TGTGCCATCAGATCTAGCGTAGGCACAGATACGCAGTATTTT

v_call: TRBV6-1
clone_size: -
j_call: TRBJ2-1
d_call: -
cdr3_aa: CASSERRGRLIFEQFF
cdr3_nt: TGTGCCAGCAGTGAACGGAGGGGACGGCTGATCTTTGAGCAGTTCTTC

v_call: TRBV9
clone_size: once
j_call: TRBJ2-3
d_call: TRBD2
cdr3_aa: CASGPRSSGRGADTQYF
cdr3_nt: TGTGCCAGCGGCCCTCGAAGTAGCGGGAGGGGAGCAGATACGCAGTATTTT

v_call: TRBV7-8
clone_size: once
j_call: TRBJ1-4
d_call: -
cdr3_aa: CASSLAGGSEKLFF
cdr3_nt: TGTGCCAGCAGCCTGGCGGGAGGGAGTGAAAAACTGTTTTTT

v_call: TRBV5-6
clone_size: -
j_call: TRBJ1-1
d_call: TRBD1
cdr3_aa: CASSLYDRDWANTEAFF
cdr3_nt: TGTGCCAGCAGCTTGTACGACAGGGACTGGGCGAACACTGAAGCTTTCTTT

v_call: TRBV19
clone_size: -
j_call: TRBJ1-1
d_call: -
cdr3_aa: CASTPGGGNPEAFF
cdr3_nt: TGTGCCAGTACCCCGGGAGGCGGGAACCCTGAAGCTTTCTTT

v_call: TRBV2
clone_size: -
j_call: TRBJ2-2
d_call: -
cdr3_aa: CASRRGGRTGELFF
cdr3_nt: TGTGCCAGCAGGAGGGGGGGCAGAACCGGGGAGCTGTTTTTT

v_call: TRBV19
clone_size: -
j_call: TRBJ1-1
d_call: TRBD1
cdr3_aa: CASWGTVNTEAFF
cdr3_nt: TGTGCCAGTTGGGGGACAGTGAACACTGAAGCTTTCTTT

v_call: TRBV5-1
clone_size: -
j_call: TRBJ1-1
d_call: TRBD1
cdr3_aa: CASSLGTGGNTEAFF
cdr3_nt: TGCGCCAGCAGCTTGGGGACAGGGGGGAACACTGAAGCTTTCTTT

v_call: TRBV5-1
clone_size: -
j_call: TRBJ2-1
d_call: TRBD1
cdr3_aa: CASSPDRGTYNEQFF
cdr3_nt: TGCGCCAGCAGCCCGGACAGGGGGACCTACAATGAGCAGTTCTTC

v_call: TRBV4-1
clone_size: -
j_call: TRBJ2-1
d_call: -
cdr3_aa: CASSQVMGGGPFF
cdr3_nt: TGCGCCAGCAGCCAAGTAATGGGCGGGGGCCCGTTCTTC

v_call: TRBV7-2
clone_size: -
j_call: TRBJ1-4
d_call: TRBD1
cdr3_aa: CASSLEWRQGGEKLFF
cdr3_nt: TGTGCCAGCAGCTTAGAGTGGAGACAGGGGGGGGAAAAACTGTTTTTT

v_call: TRBV9
clone_size: few
j_call: TRBJ2-4
d_call: -
cdr3_aa: CASSDAYSGTPQYF
cdr3_nt: TGTGCCAGCAGCGACGCCTATTCAGGCACCCCCCAGTACTTC

v_call: TRBV5-6
clone_size: few
j_call: TRBJ2-7
d_call: -
cdr3_aa: CASSFDLEGDYEQYF
cdr3_nt: TGTGCCAGCAGCTTTGACCTCGAGGGGGACTACGAGCAGTACTTC

v_call: TRBV7-9
clone_size: -
j_call: TRBJ2-2
d_call: TRBD2
cdr3_aa: CASSDGLAGGGTGELFF
cdr3_nt: TGTGCCAGCAGCGACGGGCTAGCGGGGGGCGGAACCGGGGAGCTGTTTTTT

v_call: TRBV7-3
clone_size: few
j_call: TRBJ1-1
d_call: -
cdr3_aa: CASSLDGANTEAFF
cdr3_nt: TGTGCCAGCAGCCTGGATGGGGCGAACACTGAAGCTTTCTTT

v_call: TRBV5-4
clone_size: -
j_call: TRBJ2-3
d_call: -
cdr3_aa: CASSLGRARTDTQYF
cdr3_nt: TGTGCCAGCAGCTTGGGCAGGGCTCGCACAGATACGCAGTATTTT

v_call: TRBV5-1
clone_size: -
j_call: TRBJ1-6
d_call: TRBD1
cdr3_aa: CASSLEGQGTSPLHF
cdr3_nt: TGCGCCAGCAGCTTGGAAGGACAGGGTACTTCACCCCTCCACTTT

v_call: TRBV6-1
clone_size: -
j_call: TRBJ1-2
d_call: TRBD1
cdr3_aa: CARGDRGRDGYTF
cdr3_nt: TGTGCCAGAGGGGACAGGGGGCGTGATGGCTACACCTTC

v_call: TRBV27
clone_size: -
j_call: TRBJ1-5
d_call: -
cdr3_aa: CASSEGGWSNQPQHF
cdr3_nt: TGTGCCAGCAGTGAGGGGGGGTGGAGCAATCAGCCCCAGCATTTT

v_call: TRBV19
clone_size: -
j_call: TRBJ1-2
d_call: TRBD1
cdr3_aa: CASSPGTGVYGYTF
cdr3_nt: TGTGCCAGTAGTCCCGGGACAGGGGTCTATGGCTACACCTTC

v_call: TRBV29-1
clone_size: -
j_call: TRBJ1-1
d_call: -
cdr3_aa: CSVRGGDTEAFF
cdr3_nt: TGCAGCGTAAGGGGGGGGGACACTGAAGCTTTCTTT

v_call: TRBV2
clone_size: -
j_call: TRBJ1-2
d_call: -
cdr3_aa: CASSEQGNGYTF
cdr3_nt: TGTGCCAGCAGTGAACAGGGGAACGGCTACACCTTC

v_call: TRBV27
clone_size: -
j_call: TRBJ1-6
d_call: -
cdr3_aa: CASSGLGRVWGSDHYLHF
cdr3_nt: TGTGCCAGCAGTGGATTGGGCAGGGTGTGGGGCTCGGACCATTATCTCCACTTT

v_call: TRBV28
clone_size: -
j_call: TRBJ1-5
d_call: -
cdr3_aa: CASSRREPQHF
cdr3_nt: TGTGCCAGCAGCCGGAGGGAGCCCCAGCATTTT

v_call: TRBV2
clone_size: -
j_call: TRBJ2-3
d_call: -
cdr3_aa: CASSEWIGLDYTDTQYF
cdr3_nt: TGTGCCAGCAGTGAATGGATTGGGCTTGATTACACAGATACGCAGTATTTT

v_call: TRBV5-1
clone_size: -
j_call: TRBJ2-1
d_call: TRBD2
cdr3_aa: CASSIGTSLYNEQFF
cdr3_nt: TGCGCCAGCAGCATCGGGACTAGCCTCTACAATGAGCAGTTCTTC

v_call: TRBV7-7
clone_size: few
j_call: TRBJ1-2
d_call: TRBD1
cdr3_aa: CASSRRDSGPTGRYGYTF
cdr3_nt: TGTGCTAGCAGCCGCCGGGACAGTGGGCCTACAGGTCGGTATGGCTACACCTTC

v_call: TRBV9
clone_size: -
j_call: TRBJ2-1
d_call: TRBD1
cdr3_aa: CASSGRTGGLYNEQFF
cdr3_nt: TGTGCCAGCAGCGGACGTACAGGGGGCCTTTACAATGAGCAGTTCTTC

v_call: TRBV6-1
clone_size: few
j_call: TRBJ2-5
d_call: TRBD2
cdr3_aa: CASSMSGRETQYF
cdr3_nt: TGTGCCAGCTCTATGAGCGGGAGGGAGACCCAGTACTTC

v_call: TRBV7-8
clone_size: -
j_call: TRBJ2-5
d_call: -
cdr3_aa: CASSLMAGFQETQYF
cdr3_nt: TGTGCCAGCAGCTTAATGGCGGGGTTTCAAGAGACCCAGTACTTC

v_call: TRBV2
clone_size: -
j_call: TRBJ2-3
d_call: -
cdr3_aa: CASSSGRFTDTQYF
cdr3_nt: TGTGCCAGCTCAAGTGGCCGCTTCACAGATACGCAGTATTTT

v_call: TRBV28
clone_size: -
j_call: TRBJ2-2
d_call: -
cdr3_aa: CASSPKNTGELFF
cdr3_nt: TGTGCCAGCAGCCCTAAGAACACCGGGGAGCTGTTTTTT

v_call: TRBV10-1
clone_size: -
j_call: TRBJ1-2
d_call: TRBD1
cdr3_aa: CASERGRVYYGYTF
cdr3_nt: TGCGCCAGCGAGAGGGGGCGAGTATACTATGGCTACACCTTC

v_call: TRBV19
clone_size: once
j_call: TRBJ1-2
d_call: TRBD1
cdr3_aa: CASSSQGARDYGYTF
cdr3_nt: TGTGCCAGTAGTTCCCAGGGGGCGCGGGACTATGGCTACACCTTC

v_call: TRBV5-5
clone_size: -
j_call: TRBJ2-7
d_call: TRBD2
cdr3_aa: CASSFGTSGYYEQYF
cdr3_nt: TGTGCCAGCAGCTTCGGGACTAGCGGATATTACGAGCAGTACTTC

v_call: TRBV6-4
clone_size: -
j_call: TRBJ2-3
d_call: -
cdr3_aa: CASSDKSGTDTQYF
cdr3_nt: TGTGCCAGCAGTGACAAATCTGGCACAGATACGCAGTATTTT

v_call: TRBV27
clone_size: -
j_call: TRBJ2-7
d_call: TRBD1
cdr3_aa: CASSVGTGGYEQYF
cdr3_nt: TGTGCCAGCAGTGTAGGGACAGGGGGCTACGAGCAGTACTTC

v_call: TRBV13
clone_size: -
j_call: TRBJ1-6
d_call: -
cdr3_aa: CASSVTRGDSPLHF
cdr3_nt: TGTGCCAGCAGCGTGACCAGGGGTGATTCACCCCTCCACTTT

v_call: TRBV6-5
clone_size: -
j_call: TRBJ2-1
d_call: -
cdr3_aa: CASSYSWTVYNEQFF
cdr3_nt: TGTGCCAGCAGTTACTCCTGGACAGTCTACAATGAGCAGTTCTTC

v_call: TRBV5-1
clone_size: -
j_call: TRBJ1-1
d_call: -
cdr3_aa: CASSPDLASGDTEAFF
cdr3_nt: TGCGCCAGCAGCCCAGACCTCGCTTCAGGGGACACTGAAGCTTTCTTT

v_call: TRBV7-9
clone_size: few
j_call: TRBJ1-3
d_call: TRBD1
cdr3_aa: CASSSPDRGSGNTIYF
cdr3_nt: TGTGCCAGCAGCTCTCCTGACAGGGGATCGGGAAACACCATATATTTT

v_call: TRBV7-2
clone_size: -
j_call: TRBJ2-5
d_call: TRBD2
cdr3_aa: CASRRVLAGGQETQYF
cdr3_nt: TGTGCCAGCAGACGAGTCCTAGCGGGAGGACAAGAGACCCAGTACTTC

v_call: TRBV11-2
clone_size: -
j_call: TRBJ2-1
d_call: TRBD2
cdr3_aa: CASSWRGRGGPYNEQFF
cdr3_nt: TGTGCCAGCAGCTGGCGCGGCCGGGGGGGCCCCTACAATGAGCAGTTCTTC

v_call: TRBV6-5
clone_size: -
j_call: TRBJ2-7
d_call: -
cdr3_aa: CASSYRSSYEQYF
cdr3_nt: TGTGCCAGCAGTTACAGGAGCTCCTACGAGCAGTACTTC

v_call: TRBV19
clone_size: -
j_call: TRBJ1-2
d_call: TRBD1
cdr3_aa: CASRTGGNGYTF
cdr3_nt: TGTGCCAGTCGGACAGGGGGAAATGGCTACACCTTC